A single sample is the source of the 27 T cell receptor beta chains below, sequenced in a study of CD8+ T cells in alopecia areata. RNA, once extracted, was reverse transcribed into cDNA for use as the sequencing template. Sequencing used immunoSEQ multiplex PCR; TCRdb keeps in-frame clones, though not all of them. The sample contains about 110,000 clones, 50% to 70% of which appear only once. Sequencing was carried out using NKG2D-low CD8+ T cells sorted from blood. The source of these receptors is a human donor with alopecia areata.

V and J are TRBV4-2 and TRBJ2-3; D remains unclear. The V and J ends lost 1 base and 2 bases respectively, with 22 bases between them. The CDR3 loop spans 19 amino acids. CDR1 is LGHNA, CDR2 YNFKEQ, per germline. The DNA of the CDR3 is TGTGCCAGCAGCCAAGTTTCCCCCGCGCCGGACGCGCACACAGATACGCAGTATTTT. This codes for CASSQVSPAPDAHTDTQYF.

V is TRBV7-3 and J is TRBJ2-1; 8 bases align to TRBD2. The germline V gene has CDR1 SGHTA and CDR2 FQGTGA. This CDR3 is built from 15 residues. The junction had 7 bases not matched to a gene; V was cut back by 1 base and J by 8 bases. In DNA form, the CDR3 reads TGTGCCAGCAGCTTAAGCCGAGCGGGAGACGATGAGCAGTTCTTC. Translation gives CASSLSRAGDDEQFF.

V is TRBV5-1 and J is TRBJ2-3; D not certain. The V and J ends lost 1 base and 3 bases respectively, with 6 bases between them. In germline, CDR1 is SGHRS, CDR2 YFSETQ. The length of the CDR3 is 13 residues. DNA of the CDR3: TGCGCCAGCAGCTTGCTAGGGACAGATACGCAGTATTTT. Its protein product is CASSLLGTDTQYF. Filled out from reference TRBV5-1 and TRBJ2-3, the complete variable domain reads KAGVTQTPRYLIKTRGQQVTLSCSPISGHRSVSWYQQTPGQGLQFLFEYFSETQRNKGNFPGRFSGRQFSNSRSEMNVSTLELGDSALYLCASSLLGTDTQYFGPGTRLTVL.

V gene TRBV27 combines with J gene TRBJ2-3; TRBD1 aligns across 12 bases. The ends lost 4 bases at V and 5 bases at J; junction bases unmatched: 4. The germline V gene encodes CDR1 MNHEY and CDR2 SMNVEV (reference sequence). The CDR3 consists of 15 residues. The CDR3 reads CASSSGTGGGDTQYF. The CDR3 DNA reads TGTGCCAGCAGTTCAGGGACAGGGGGCGGAGATACGCAGTATTTT.

The chain joins TRBV5-6 to TRBJ2-1, with D perhaps matching TRBD2 (6 bases). CDR1 and CDR2 (germline): SGHDT, YYEEEE. Trimming stripped 3 bases from V and 1 base from J, with 8 bases between. There are 14 residues in the CDR3. The CDR3 region has the DNA TGTGCCAGCAGCTCGGGAGTATCCTACAATGAGCAGTTCTTC. This encodes CASSSGVSYNEQFF. Full variable domain (missing parts from reference TRBV5-6 and TRBJ2-1): DAGVTQSPTHLIKTRGQQVTLRCSPKSGHDTVSWYQQALGQGPQFIFQYYEEEERQRGNFPDRFSGHQFPNYSSELNVNALLLGDSALYLCASSSGVSYNEQFFGPGTRLTVL.

This clone has just a few counts. The rearrangement links TRBV28 to TRBJ2-4; D is ambiguous. The germline V and J ends were trimmed by 6 bases and 8 bases, with 14 bases remaining between them. The CDR3 extends over 13 amino acids. The V gene's germline CDR1 is MDHEN and CDR2 SYDVKM. The CDR3 loop is CASSFGQWDIQYF. For the CDR3, the DNA is TGTGCCAGCAGCTTTGGGCAGTGGGACATTCAGTACTTC. Combining the CDR3 with reference TRBV28 and TRBJ2-4 gives the whole variable domain DVKVTQSSRYLVKRTGEKVFLECVQDMDHENMFWYRQDPGLGLRLIYFSYDVKMKEKGDIPEGYSVSREKKERFSLILESASTNQTSMYLCASSFGQWDIQYFGAGTRLSVL.

The chain combines TRBV4-1 with TRBJ2-3; D unclear. Trimming took 1 base from V and 2 from J, leaving 4 bases between them. The germline CDR1 and CDR2 sequences are MGHRA and YSYEKL. CDR3 length: 13 residues. Here the CDR3 reads CASSQVVTDTQYF. The CDR3 DNA reads TGCGCCAGCAGCCAAGTCGTCACAGATACGCAGTATTTT.

The genes are TRBV10-3 and TRBJ2-6, with D tentatively TRBD2 (6 bases). From germline, CDR1 is ENHRY and CDR2 SYGVKD. The CDR3 sequence is 15 residues long. Trimming pared 2 bases from V and 5 bases from J, leaving 10 bases between. CDR3 residues: CAISEGEERANVLTF. The CDR3 DNA reads as TGTGCCATCAGTGAGGGGGAGGAGAGGGCCAACGTCCTGACTTTC.

CDR3 region: CASSHSQGGETQYF. For the CDR3, the DNA is TGTGCCAGCAGCCATTCCCAAGGGGGCGAGACCCAGTACTTC. The chain employs TRBV4-2 and TRBJ2-5, with 7 bases identical to TRBD1. The CDR3 spans 14 residues. Germline V lookup: CDR1 LGHNA, CDR2 YNFKEQ. V lost 3 bases, J lost 5 bases, and 6 bases stayed unmatched.

The chain couples TRBV27 to TRBJ2-2; D not certain. Germline CDR1 reads MNHEY; CDR2 reads SMNVEV (reference sequence). V was pared by 5 bases and J by 4 bases, with 11 bases between. This CDR3 contains 14 residues. CDR3 sequence: CASSQGSGTGELFF. For the CDR3, the DNA is TGTGCCAGCAGTCAAGGGTCTGGCACCGGGGAGCTGTTTTTT.

J is TRBJ2-1 and V is TRBV19, with 10 bases lining up with TRBD2. After removal of 3 bases from V and 5 bases from J, the junction contained 4 bases not matched to a gene. Germline CDR1 is LNHDA and CDR2 is SQIVND (reference sequence). The CDR3 loop spans 15 amino acids. The CDR3 nucleotides read TGTGCCAGTAGTATGACTAGCGGGTCGCACAATGAGCAGTTCTTC. Translation: CASSMTSGSHNEQFF.

This clone was detected a few times. The junction departs from the called germline gene at one end, perhaps through a read error. This sequence joins TRBV27 and TRBJ2-5, with D uncertain. In germline, CDR1 is MNHEY, CDR2 SMNVEV (reference sequence). The CDR3 extends over 14 amino acids. In DNA, the CDR3 is TGTGCCATCAGTGTCCACGGCAGCCAAGAGACCCAGTACTTC. Amino acid sequence: CAISVHGSQETQYF.

V is TRBV27 and J is TRBJ2-1, with D unclear. Trimming shortened V by 6 bases and J by 0 bases, and 12 bases separated the two germline ends. CDR3 length equals 15 residues. Germline V gene data show CDR1 as MNHEY and CDR2 as SMNVEV (reference sequence). The chain's CDR3 is CASSPTGSSYNEQFF. Here the CDR3 DNA reads TGTGCCAGCAGCCCCACGGGCAGCTCCTACAATGAGCAGTTCTTC.

The genes are TRBV11-2 and TRBJ2-3; D is unclear. This CDR3 region has 16 residues. Trimming removed 0 bases at V and 1 base at J, with 11 bases between. Germline-derived CDR1 and CDR2 are SGHAT and FQNNGV. This CDR3 is CASSLEGGGGTDTQYF. CDR3 nucleotide sequence: TGTGCCAGCAGCTTAGAAGGCGGCGGCGGCACAGATACGCAGTATTTT.

The chain carries TRBV30 and TRBJ2-7; 8 nucleotides line up with TRBD2. V lost 1 base to trimming and J lost 4 bases; unmatched junction nucleotides: 12. Germline values: CDR1 GTSNPN, CDR2 SVGIG (reference sequence). This CDR3 contains 16 residues. CDR3 residues: CAWSGGSGKIVYEQYF. For the CDR3, the DNA is TGTGCCTGGAGTGGGGGTAGCGGGAAAATCGTATACGAGCAGTACTTC.

Of note for this clone: One end of the junction does not line up with germline, which may come from a read error. V is TRBV7-7 and J is TRBJ2-2, with 8 bases matching TRBD1. The CDR3 sequence is 19 residues long. Germline V CDR1 and CDR2: SSHAT, FNYEAQ (reference sequence). CDR3 nucleotides: TGTGCTAGCAGCCAGGTTCGGCGACAGGGGATATCGAACACCGGGGAGCTGTTTTTT. Its translation is CASSQVRRQGISNTGELFF.

This chain links TRBV27 with TRBJ1-1, with 8 bases that match TRBD1. CDR3 length: 16 amino acids. V dropped 8 bases and J dropped 6; count of bases not matched to a gene: 17. Germline V gene data show CDR1 as MNHEY and CDR2 as SMNVEV (reference sequence). The CDR3 sequence: CASSGRGREHGAEAFF. The DNA of the CDR3 is TGTGCCAGCTCCGGCAGGGGGCGAGAGCATGGAGCTGAAGCTTTCTTT.

The table lists this clone with a few counts. J is TRBJ2-7 and V is TRBV7-9; D gene uncertain. This CDR3 comprises 13 residues. V gave up 0 bases and J gave up 4 bases, with 7 bases separating them. Germline V lookup: CDR1 SEHNR, CDR2 FQNEAQ (reference sequence). In DNA, the CDR3 is TGTGCCAGCAGCTTAGCGCCGCCATACGAGCAGTACTTC. It encodes CASSLAPPYEQYF.

The chain combines TRBV27 with TRBJ2-7; D is possibly TRBD1 (5 bases). V lost 5 bases to trimming and J lost 2 bases, with 10 bases between them. Germline V gene lookup returns CDR1 MNHEY and CDR2 SMNVEV (reference sequence). The CDR3 has 13 amino acids. CDR3 region: CASSPTGPYEQYF. The CDR3, as DNA: TGTGCCAGCAGTCCCACAGGTCCCTACGAGCAGTACTTC.

This clone was counted only a few times. This rearrangement joins TRBV5-6 to TRBJ2-1; 12 bases line up with TRBD2. The germline V gene has CDR1 SGHDT and CDR2 YYEEEE. This CDR3 is built from 15 residues. V trimming: 0 bases; J trimming: 10 bases; junction bases outside the gene matches: 5. CDR3 protein: CASSLAFTSGREQFF. The CDR3 DNA follows: TGTGCCAGCAGCTTGGCCTTTACTAGCGGGAGGGAGCAGTTCTTC. Complete variable domain (other parts from reference TRBV5-6 and TRBJ2-1): DAGVTQSPTHLIKTRGQQVTLRCSPKSGHDTVSWYQQALGQGPQFIFQYYEEEERQRGNFPDRFSGHQFPNYSSELNVNALLLGDSALYLCASSLAFTSGREQFFGPGTRLTVL.

The genes are TRBV7-9 and TRBJ1-1; the D is unclear. The CDR3 loop spans 15 amino acids. Germline loops: CDR1 SEHNR, CDR2 FQNEAQ (reference sequence). Trimming shortened V by 1 base and J by 1 base, and 10 bases separated the two germline ends. The CDR3 region is CASSLEIRQNTEAFF. As DNA, the CDR3 is TGTGCCAGCAGCTTAGAAATAAGGCAGAACACTGAAGCTTTCTTT. Drawing the rest from reference TRBV7-9 and TRBJ1-1, the complete variable domain is DTGVSQNPRHKITKRGQNVTFRCDPISEHNRLYWYRQTLGQGPEFLTYFQNEAQLEKSRLLSDRFSAERPKGSFSTLEIQRTEQGDSAMYLCASSLEIRQNTEAFFGQGTRLTVV.

The gene calls are TRBV29-1 and TRBJ1-2; the D gene is possibly TRBD1 (5 bases). Germline loops: CDR1 SQVTM, CDR2 ANQGSEA. Trimming shortened V by 7 bases and J by 8 bases, and 14 bases separated the two germline ends. This CDR3 spans 11 amino acids. The CDR3 DNA is TGCAGCGCCGAACCCAGGGAAGGCTACACCTTC. Protein product: CSAEPREGYTF.

A single count supports this clone. V is TRBV4-1 and J is TRBJ1-4; TRBD1 aligns across 8 bases. This CDR3 has 16 residues. V gave up 3 bases and J gave up 1 base; unmatched junction bases: 4. The germline V gene encodes CDR1 MGHRA and CDR2 YSYEKL. CDR3 amino acids: CASSQEDRGTNEKLFF. The CDR3 nucleotides read TGCGCCAGCAGCCAGGAAGACAGGGGAACTAATGAAAAACTGTTTTTT.

The V gene is TRBV29-1, the J gene TRBJ2-7; D not resolved. CDR1 is SQVTM and CDR2 is ANQGSEA in the germline V gene. The CDR3 runs to 13 residues. V lost 4 bases, J lost 2 bases, and 12 bases lay in between. In DNA, the CDR3 is TGCAGCGTTGTGTTTAAGGGAACCTACGAGCAGTACTTC. Encoded protein: CSVVFKGTYEQYF.

V gene TRBV4-1 combines with J gene TRBJ2-7; TRBD1 might be the D (5 bases). CDR3 length: 14 amino acids. Trimming took 2 bases from V and 2 from J, leaving 10 bases between them. Germline CDR1 reads MGHRA; CDR2 reads YSYEKL. The CDR3 region has the DNA TGCGCCAGCAGCCAACAAACAGGAGCCTACGAGCAGTACTTC. Translated: CASSQQTGAYEQYF.

This sequence joins TRBV18 and TRBJ1-1; TRBD1 agrees at 8 bases. The J segment lost 4 bases and the V segment lost 3 bases, leaving 7 bases of the junction unmatched. Germline V gives CDR1 KGHSH, CDR2 LQKENI. This CDR3 has 15 residues. CDR3 DNA sequence: TGTGCCAGCTCACCCCGACAGGGGCGTGTCACTGAAGCTTTCTTT. It yields the protein CASSPRQGRVTEAFF.

The V call is TRBV27, the J call TRBJ2-3, with D perhaps matching TRBD2 (5 bases). CDR1 and CDR2 (germline): MNHEY, SMNVEV (reference sequence). The CDR3 runs to 12 residues. V was cut by 3 bases and J by 4 bases, with 5 bases left in between. The CDR3: CASSFSADTQYF. CDR3 nucleotide sequence: TGTGCCAGCAGTTTTAGCGCAGATACGCAGTATTTT.